This T cell receptor beta chain came from a study of shared clonotypes between healthy human individuals. At the level of the study: Per-donor plates numbered three CD4 naive, three CD4 memory, two CD8 naive and one CD8 memory.

V shed 0 bases and J shed 7 bases, with 12 bases lying between them. The germline CDR1 and CDR2 sequences are SGHTA and FQGNSA. CDR3 size: 14 residues. Sequenced by immunoSEQ multiplex PCR; TCRdb stores in-frame clones only, minus some. Among some 2,000,000 clones listed, 95% were seen once. This receptor was taken from a man younger than 35 in good health. Input material: naive CD4+ T cells sorted from blood. Subset defined: CD45RA+ positively selected. The chain is built from TRBV7-2 and TRBJ1-2, with D possibly being TRBD1 (6 bases). The CDR3 spells CASSLAAQGVGYTF. In DNA, the CDR3 is TGTGCCAGCAGCTTAGCGGCACAGGGTGTTGGCTACACCTTC.